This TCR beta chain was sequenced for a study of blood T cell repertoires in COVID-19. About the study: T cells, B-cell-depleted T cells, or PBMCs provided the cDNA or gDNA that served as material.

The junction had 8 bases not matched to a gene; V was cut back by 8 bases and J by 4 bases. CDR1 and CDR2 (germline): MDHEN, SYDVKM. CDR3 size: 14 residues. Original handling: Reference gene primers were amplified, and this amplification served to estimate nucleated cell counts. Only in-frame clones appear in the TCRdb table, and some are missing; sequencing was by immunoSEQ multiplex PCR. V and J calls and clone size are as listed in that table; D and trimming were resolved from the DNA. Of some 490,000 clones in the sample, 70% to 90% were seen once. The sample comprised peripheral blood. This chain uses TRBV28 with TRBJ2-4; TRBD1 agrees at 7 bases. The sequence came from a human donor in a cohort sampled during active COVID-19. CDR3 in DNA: TGTGCCAGCCGGATACAGACAGGGAAAAACATTCAGTACTTC. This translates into CASRIQTGKNIQYF.